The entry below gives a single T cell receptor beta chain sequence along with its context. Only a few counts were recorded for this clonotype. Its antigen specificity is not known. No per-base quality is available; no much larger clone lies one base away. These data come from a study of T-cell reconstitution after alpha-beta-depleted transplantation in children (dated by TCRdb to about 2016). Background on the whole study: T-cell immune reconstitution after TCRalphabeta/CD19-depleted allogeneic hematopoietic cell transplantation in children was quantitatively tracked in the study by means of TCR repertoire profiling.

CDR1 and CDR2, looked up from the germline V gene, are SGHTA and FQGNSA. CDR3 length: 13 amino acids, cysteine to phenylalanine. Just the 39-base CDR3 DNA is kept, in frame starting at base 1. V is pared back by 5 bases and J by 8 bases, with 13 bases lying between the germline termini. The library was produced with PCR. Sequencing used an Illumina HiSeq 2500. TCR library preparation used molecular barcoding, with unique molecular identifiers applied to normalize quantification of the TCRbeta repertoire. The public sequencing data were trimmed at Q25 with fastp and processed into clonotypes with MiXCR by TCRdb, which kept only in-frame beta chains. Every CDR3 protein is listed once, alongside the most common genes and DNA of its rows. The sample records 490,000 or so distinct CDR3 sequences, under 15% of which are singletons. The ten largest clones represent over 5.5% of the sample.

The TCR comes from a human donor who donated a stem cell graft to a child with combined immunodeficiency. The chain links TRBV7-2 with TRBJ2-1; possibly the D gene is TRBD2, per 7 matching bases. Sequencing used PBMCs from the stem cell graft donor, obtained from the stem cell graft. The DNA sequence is TGTGCCAGCAGCCCAGTAGGGGGGGATGAGCAGTTCTTC. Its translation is CASSPVGGDEQFF.